A selection of T cell receptor beta chains follows, all from one sample in a study of shared clonotypes between healthy human individuals. Some clones are missing from TCRdb's copy, which holds only in-frame ones; the method was immunoSEQ multiplex PCR. The repertoire holds more than 850,000 clones, with around 82% as singletons. The sequenced material came from memory CD4+ T cells from PBMCs. The receptor set was obtained from a man younger than 35 in good health. Some clones in this sample may be carry-over from other donors' samples. The CDR3 runs from the conserved cysteine through the conserved F or W. The order of the fields is D gene, V gene, J gene, clone size, CDR3 protein, CDR3 DNA. D genes are given only for firm matches. Clone size is stated in some rows and not others, as once, few, many or a class when expanded.

>-|TRBV27|TRBJ2-6|-
CASRRRHQGSGANVLTF
TGTGCCAGCAGACGAAGACACCAGGGCTCTGGGGCCAACGTCCTGACTTTC
>-|TRBV25-1|TRBJ1-1|-
CASSGGGAENTEAFF
TGTGCCAGCAGTGGGGGAGGGGCCGAGAACACTGAAGCTTTCTTT
>TRBD2|TRBV28|TRBJ2-1|once
CASSFLVAGGYNEQFF
TGTGCCAGCAGTTTCCTTGTAGCGGGAGGGTACAATGAGCAGTTCTTC
>TRBD1|TRBV7-3|TRBJ1-1|-
CASSLQGVVDTEAFF
TGTGCCAGCAGCTTACAGGGGGTAGTGGACACTGAAGCTTTCTTT
>-|TRBV27|TRBJ2-1|-
CASSQGISYNEQFF
TGTGCCAGTTCGCAGGGGATTTCCTACAATGAGCAGTTCTTC
>TRBD2|TRBV25-1|TRBJ2-7|-
CATRLAGTPGHEQYF
TGTGCCACCCGACTAGCGGGCACCCCTGGCCACGAGCAGTACTTC
>-|TRBV6-7|TRBJ1-5|-
CASSNGPNQPQHF
TGTGCCAGCAGTAACGGCCCTAACCAGCCCCAGCATTTT
>TRBD2|TRBV7-3|TRBJ2-3|-
CASSFLGGTSGSSQYF
TGTGCCAGCAGCTTCCTAGGAGGGACTAGCGGGAGTTCTCAGTATTTT
>-|TRBV28|TRBJ2-5|-
CASSLIGQGSRETQYF
TGTGCCAGCAGTTTGATAGGTCAGGGGAGTCGGGAGACCCAGTACTTC
>-|TRBV29-1|TRBJ2-5|-
CSVGGRVRETQYF
TGCAGCGTTGGCGGTCGGGTTCGAGAGACCCAGTACTTC
>TRBD2|TRBV2|TRBJ2-6|-
CASSTGTNGANVLTF
TGTGCCAGCAGTACCGGGACTAATGGGGCCAACGTCCTGACTTTC
>TRBD1|TRBV6-4|TRBJ1-2|-
CASSPQGATGGYTF
TGTGCCAGCAGTCCTCAGGGGGCGACGGGTGGCTACACCTTC
>-|TRBV7-2|TRBJ2-2|-
CASSLLHNTGELFF
TGTGCCAGCAGCTTACTACATAACACCGGGGAGCTGTTTTTT
>-|TRBV6-5|TRBJ1-1|once
CASSYRATMNTEAFF
TGTGCCAGCAGTTACCGGGCCACGATGAACACTGAAGCTTTCTTT
>TRBD2|TRBV4-2|TRBJ2-1|-
CASSQASGTIPNEQFF
TGTGCCAGCAGCCAAGCGTCCGGGACTATCCCCAATGAGCAGTTCTTC
>-|TRBV7-2|TRBJ2-2|-
CASSLGARGRTGELFF
TGTGCCAGCAGCTTAGGTGCCAGGGGTCGCACCGGGGAGCTGTTTTTT
>TRBD2|TRBV5-1|TRBJ2-1|-
CASSLRGLAGDVEQFF
TGCGCCAGCAGCCTGAGGGGACTAGCGGGAGATGTTGAGCAGTTCTTC
>TRBD2|TRBV28|TRBJ2-2|-
CASSLAGAGELFF
TGTGCCAGCAGTCTAGCGGGAGCCGGGGAGCTGTTTTTT
>-|TRBV28|TRBJ1-3|-
CASSLSAGISGNTIYF
TGTGCCAGCAGTTTATCGGCGGGGATCTCTGGAAACACCATATATTTT
>TRBD1|TRBV28|TRBJ1-5|-
CASSYADRERGPQHF
TGTGCCAGCAGTTACGCCGACAGGGAGAGGGGGCCCCAGCATTTT
>-|TRBV5-1|TRBJ1-5|-
CASSPQPGGVNQPQHF
TGCGCCAGCAGCCCCCAGCCGGGGGGCGTTAATCAGCCCCAGCATTTT
>-|TRBV25-1|TRBJ1-5|-
CASSESDGINQPQHF
TGTGCCAGCAGTGAATCGGACGGAATAAATCAGCCCCAGCATTTT
>-|TRBV11-2|TRBJ2-2|many
CASREQGSGELFF
TGTGCCAGCAGGGAACAGGGTTCCGGGGAGCTGTTTTTT